This T cell receptor (beta chain) was observed in a study of blood T cell repertoires in COVID-19. Study details: Nucleic acid was either cDNA or gDNA, and it came from T cells, B-cell-depleted T cells, or PBMCs.

Germline V gives CDR1 KGHDR, CDR2 SFDVKD. V lost 5 bases to trimming and J lost 6 bases; unmatched junction nucleotides: 8. There are 16 residues in the CDR3. Clones were sequenced by immunoSEQ multiplex PCR, and TCRdb holds only the in-frame ones, with some missing. The repertoire has some 80,000 clones, 80% to 90% of them found once; the top ten carry roughly 9.8%. This clone was picked up a small number of times. The specimen sequenced was peripheral blood. V usage is TRBV24-1 and J usage is TRBJ2-2; 10 nucleotides align to TRBD1. This receptor was identified in a man in his fifties or sixties with COVID-19, enrolled during active disease. The CDR3 protein is CATSGSRTGGAGELFF. In nucleotides, the CDR3 is TGTGCCACCAGTGGCTCAAGGACAGGGGGGGCCGGGGAGCTGTTTTTT.